These 3 T cell receptor beta chains originate from one sample sequenced in a study of regulatory T cells in long-lasting Graves disease. iRepertoire HTBI primers and Arm-PCR of CDR3 regions built TCR beta libraries. TCRdb re-analysed the multiplex PCR reads in MiXCR, keeping a single row per CDR3 protein. Of 680,000 or so distinct CDR3 sequences listed, about 16% were seen once; the top ten hold approximately 20%. Noted time point: newly diagnosed GD, antithyroid drugs for less than 3 months. Isolated PBMC RNA provided the starting material for the TCR library. These data are also associated with another study on T cells in Graves' hyperthyroidism and ophthalmopathy.

The sample consisted of peripheral blood mononuclear cells (PBMCs), taken at new diagnosis, from a patient treated with antithyroid drugs. The receptors were gathered from a woman aged 25 to 39 with Graves disease.

This clonotype was observed a handful of times. This chain joins TRBV27 and TRBJ2-7; unclear D gene. CDR3 length: 9 amino acids. V lost 8 bases and J 6 bases, leaving 5 bases between the germline ends. Per the germline V gene, CDR1 is MNHEY and CDR2 is SMNVEV (reference sequence). The CDR3 protein is CASLGEQYF. The CDR3 DNA follows: TGTGCCAGCCTGGGCGAGCAGTACTTC.

The genes are TRBV7-2 and TRBJ2-3, with D perhaps matching TRBD1 or TRBD2 (6 bases each). Trimming removed 4 bases at V and 4 bases at J, with 18 bases between. CDR1 is SGHTA, CDR2 FQGNSA, per germline. CDR3 length: 16 residues. The CDR3 region is CASSSLARGGSDTQYF. DNA of the CDR3: TGTGCCAGCAGCTCTCTAGCGAGAGGGGGGTCAGATACGCAGTATTTT.

The gene calls are TRBV5-4 and TRBJ2-7, with 8 bases identical to TRBD2. J gave up 0 bases and V 1 base, and 3 bases lay outside the gene matches. Germline V CDR1 and CDR2: SGHNT, YYREEE (reference sequence). The CDR3 consists of 15 residues. CDR3 loop: CASSLNSGISYEQYF. CDR3 in DNA: TGTGCCAGCAGCTTGAATAGCGGGATCTCCTACGAGCAGTACTTC. Supplemented by reference TRBV5-4 and TRBJ2-7, the full variable domain reads ETGVTQSPTHLIKTRGQQVTLRCSSQSGHNTVSWYQQALGQGPQFIFQYYREEENGRGNFPPRFSGLQFPNYSSELNVNALELDDSALYLCASSLNSGISYEQYFGPGTRLTVT.